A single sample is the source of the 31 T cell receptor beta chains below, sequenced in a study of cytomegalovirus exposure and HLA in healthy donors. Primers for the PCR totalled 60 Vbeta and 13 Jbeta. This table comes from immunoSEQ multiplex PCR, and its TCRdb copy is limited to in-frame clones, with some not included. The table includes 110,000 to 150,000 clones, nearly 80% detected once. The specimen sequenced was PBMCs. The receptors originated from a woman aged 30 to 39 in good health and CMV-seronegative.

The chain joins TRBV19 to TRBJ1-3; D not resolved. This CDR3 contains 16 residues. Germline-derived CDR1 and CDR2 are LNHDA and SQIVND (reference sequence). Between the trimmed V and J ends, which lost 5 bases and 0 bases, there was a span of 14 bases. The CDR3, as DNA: TGTGCCAGTAGTCTCGGGGTGTCGAACTCTGGAAACACCATATATTTT. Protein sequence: CASSLGVSNSGNTIYF.

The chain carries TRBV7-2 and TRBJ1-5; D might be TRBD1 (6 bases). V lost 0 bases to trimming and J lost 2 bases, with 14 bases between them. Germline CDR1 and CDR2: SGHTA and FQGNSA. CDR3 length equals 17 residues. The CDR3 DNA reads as TGTGCCAGCAGCTTAGCGGGGACAACCTTGGGCAATCAGCCCCAGCATTTT. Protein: CASSLAGTTLGNQPQHF.

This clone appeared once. The CDR3 loop reads CASSVRGGYGYTF. In DNA form, the CDR3 reads TGTGCCAGCAGCGTCAGGGGTGGCTATGGCTACACCTTC. V is TRBV7-2 and J is TRBJ1-2; tentatively, D is TRBD1 (6 bases). Trimming stripped 5 bases from V and 4 bases from J, with 11 bases between. CDR1 and CDR2 from the germline V gene are SGHTA and FQGNSA. This CDR3 has 13 residues.

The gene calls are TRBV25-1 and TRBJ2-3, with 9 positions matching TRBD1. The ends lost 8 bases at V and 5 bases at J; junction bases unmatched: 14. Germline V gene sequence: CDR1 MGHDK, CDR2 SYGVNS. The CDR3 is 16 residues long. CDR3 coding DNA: TGTGCCAGCCCGCCTAAAGGGGACAGGGTTGGAGATACGCAGTATTTT. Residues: CASPPKGDRVGDTQYF.

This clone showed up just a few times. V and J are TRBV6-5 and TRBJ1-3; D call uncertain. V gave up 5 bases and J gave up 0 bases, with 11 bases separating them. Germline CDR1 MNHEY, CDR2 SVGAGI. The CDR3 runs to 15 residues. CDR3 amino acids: CASSPHGDSGNTIYF. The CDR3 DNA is TGTGCCAGCAGTCCCCACGGGGACTCTGGAAACACCATATATTTT.

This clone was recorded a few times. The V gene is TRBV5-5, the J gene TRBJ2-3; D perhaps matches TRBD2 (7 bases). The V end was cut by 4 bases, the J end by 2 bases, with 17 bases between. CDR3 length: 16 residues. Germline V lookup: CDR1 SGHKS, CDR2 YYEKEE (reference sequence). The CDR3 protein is CASSGGAGRVTDTQYF. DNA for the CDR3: TGTGCCAGCAGCGGGGGGGCCGGGCGGGTCACAGATACGCAGTATTTT. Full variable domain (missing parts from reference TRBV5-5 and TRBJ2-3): DAGVTQSPTHLIKTRGQQVTLRCSPISGHKSVSWYQQVLGQGPQFIFQYYEKEERGRGNFPDRFSARQFPNYSSELNVNALLLGDSALYLCASSGGAGRVTDTQYFGPGTRLTVL.

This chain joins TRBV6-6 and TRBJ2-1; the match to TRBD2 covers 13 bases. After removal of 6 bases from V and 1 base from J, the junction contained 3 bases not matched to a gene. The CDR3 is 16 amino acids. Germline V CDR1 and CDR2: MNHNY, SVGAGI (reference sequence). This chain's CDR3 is CASSRLAGGSYNEQFF. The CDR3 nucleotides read TGTGCCAGCAGCCGACTAGCGGGGGGATCCTACAATGAGCAGTTCTTC.

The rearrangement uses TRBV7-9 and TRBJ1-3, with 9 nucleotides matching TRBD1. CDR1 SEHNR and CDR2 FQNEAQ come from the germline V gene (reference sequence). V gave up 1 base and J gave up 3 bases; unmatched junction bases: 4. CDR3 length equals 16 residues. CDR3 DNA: TGTGCCAGCAGCTTAGGACAGGGGGGAGTTGGAAACACCATATATTTT. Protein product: CASSLGQGGVGNTIYF.

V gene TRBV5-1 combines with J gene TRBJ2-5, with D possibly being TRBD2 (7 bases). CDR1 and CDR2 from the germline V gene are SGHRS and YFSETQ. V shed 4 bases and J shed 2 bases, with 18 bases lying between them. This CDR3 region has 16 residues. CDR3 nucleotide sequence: TGCGCCAGCAGCGAGGGGCGGGGGCTGATGCAAGAGACCCAGTACTTC. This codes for CASSEGRGLMQETQYF.

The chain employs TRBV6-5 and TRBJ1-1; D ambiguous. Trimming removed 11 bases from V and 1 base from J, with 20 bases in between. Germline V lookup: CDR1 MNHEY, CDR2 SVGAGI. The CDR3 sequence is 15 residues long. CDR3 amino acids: CAARGLANKNTEAFF. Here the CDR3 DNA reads TGTGCCGCCCGGGGATTGGCGAACAAGAACACTGAAGCTTTCTTT.

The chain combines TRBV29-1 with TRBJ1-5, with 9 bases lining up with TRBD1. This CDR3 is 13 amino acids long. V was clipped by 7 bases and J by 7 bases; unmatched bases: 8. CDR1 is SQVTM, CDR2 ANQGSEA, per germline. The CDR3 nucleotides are TGCAGCGCACGGACAGGGGAAGACCAGCCCCAGCATTTT. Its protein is CSARTGEDQPQHF.

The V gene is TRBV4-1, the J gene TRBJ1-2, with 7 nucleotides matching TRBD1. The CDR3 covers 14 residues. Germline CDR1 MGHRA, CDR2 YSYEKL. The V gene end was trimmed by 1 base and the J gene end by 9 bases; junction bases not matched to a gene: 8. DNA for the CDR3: TGCGCCAGCAGCCAAGCCGGGACAGCATATCGCTACACCTTC. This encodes CASSQAGTAYRYTF.

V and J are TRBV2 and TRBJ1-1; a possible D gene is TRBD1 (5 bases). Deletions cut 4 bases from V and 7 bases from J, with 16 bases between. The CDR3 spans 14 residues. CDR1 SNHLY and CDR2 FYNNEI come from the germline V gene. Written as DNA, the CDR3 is TGTGCCAGCAGTGGGGCAGGGATGTATTTTGAAGCTTTCTTT. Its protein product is CASSGAGMYFEAFF.

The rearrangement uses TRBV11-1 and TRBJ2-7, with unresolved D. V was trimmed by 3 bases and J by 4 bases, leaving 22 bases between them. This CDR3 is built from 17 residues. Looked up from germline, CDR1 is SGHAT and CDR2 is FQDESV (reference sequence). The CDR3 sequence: CASSLSGQTLLPYEQYF. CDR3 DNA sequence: TGTGCCAGCAGCTTGTCAGGTCAGACCCTACTTCCTTACGAGCAGTACTTC.

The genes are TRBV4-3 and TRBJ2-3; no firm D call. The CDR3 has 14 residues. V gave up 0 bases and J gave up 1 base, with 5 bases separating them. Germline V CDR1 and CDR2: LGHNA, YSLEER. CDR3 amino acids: CASSQEGGTDTQYF. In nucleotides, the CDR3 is TGCGCCAGCAGCCAAGAGGGCGGCACAGATACGCAGTATTTT.

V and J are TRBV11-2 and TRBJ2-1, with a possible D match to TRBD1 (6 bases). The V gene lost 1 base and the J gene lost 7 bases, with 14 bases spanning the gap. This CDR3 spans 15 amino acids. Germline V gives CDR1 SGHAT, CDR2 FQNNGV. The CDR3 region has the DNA TGTGCCAGCAGCTTAGTTATCAGGGGTGTTAATGAGCAGTTCTTC. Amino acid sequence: CASSLVIRGVNEQFF.

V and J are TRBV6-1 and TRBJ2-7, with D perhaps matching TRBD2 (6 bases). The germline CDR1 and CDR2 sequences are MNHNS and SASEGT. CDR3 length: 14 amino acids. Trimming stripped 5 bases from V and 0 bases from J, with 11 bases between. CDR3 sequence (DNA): TGTGCCAGCAGTTGGGACTTTGCCTCCTACGAGCAGTACTTC. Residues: CASSWDFASYEQYF.

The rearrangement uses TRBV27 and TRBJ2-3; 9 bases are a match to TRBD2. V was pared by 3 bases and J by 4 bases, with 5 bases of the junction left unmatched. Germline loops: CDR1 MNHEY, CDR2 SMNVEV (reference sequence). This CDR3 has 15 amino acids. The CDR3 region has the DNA TGTGCCAGCAGTTTCCCGGGACTAGCCGCAGATACGCAGTATTTT. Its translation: CASSFPGLAADTQYF.

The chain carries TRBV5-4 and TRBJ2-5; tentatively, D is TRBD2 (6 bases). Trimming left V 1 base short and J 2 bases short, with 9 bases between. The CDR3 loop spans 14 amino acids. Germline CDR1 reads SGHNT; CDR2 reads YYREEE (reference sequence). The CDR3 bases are TGTGCCAGCAGCTTGAATCTAGCGCAAGAGACCCAGTACTTC. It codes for CASSLNLAQETQYF.

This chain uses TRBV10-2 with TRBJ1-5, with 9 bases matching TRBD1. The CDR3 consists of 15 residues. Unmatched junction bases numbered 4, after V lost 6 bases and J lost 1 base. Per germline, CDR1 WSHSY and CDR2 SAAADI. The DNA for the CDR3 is TGCGCCAGCAGGGGACAGGGTATGAGCAATCAGCCCCAGCATTTT. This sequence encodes CASRGQGMSNQPQHF.

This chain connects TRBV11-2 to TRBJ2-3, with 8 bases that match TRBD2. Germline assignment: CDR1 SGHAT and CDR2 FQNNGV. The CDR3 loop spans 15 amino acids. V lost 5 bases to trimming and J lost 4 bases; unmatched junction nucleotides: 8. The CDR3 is CASSTLVGGADTQYF. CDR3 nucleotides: TGTGCCAGCAGCACACTAGTCGGGGGGGCAGATACGCAGTATTTT.

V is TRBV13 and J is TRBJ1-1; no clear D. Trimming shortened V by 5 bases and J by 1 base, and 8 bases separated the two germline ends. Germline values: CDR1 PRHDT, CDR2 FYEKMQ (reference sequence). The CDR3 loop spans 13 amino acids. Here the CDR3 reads CASSPRRNTEAFF. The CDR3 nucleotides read TGTGCCAGCAGCCCCCGCAGGAACACTGAAGCTTTCTTT. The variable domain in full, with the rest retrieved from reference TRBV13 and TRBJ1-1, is AAGVIQSPRHLIKEKRETATLKCYPIPRHDTVYWYQQGPGQDPQFLISFYEKMQSDKGSIPDRFSAQQFSDYHSELNMSSLELGDSALYFCASSPRRNTEAFFGQGTRLTVV.

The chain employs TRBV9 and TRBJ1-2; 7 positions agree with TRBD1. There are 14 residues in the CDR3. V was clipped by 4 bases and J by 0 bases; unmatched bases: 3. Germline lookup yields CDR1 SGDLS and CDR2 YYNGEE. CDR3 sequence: CASSNRGANYGYTF. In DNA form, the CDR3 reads TGTGCCAGCAGCAACAGGGGCGCTAACTATGGCTACACCTTC.

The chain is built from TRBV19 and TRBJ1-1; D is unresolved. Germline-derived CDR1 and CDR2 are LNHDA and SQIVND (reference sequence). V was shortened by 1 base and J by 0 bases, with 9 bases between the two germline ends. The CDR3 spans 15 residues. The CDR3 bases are TGTGCCAGTAGTATAGCGGCGGCTCTGAACACTGAAGCTTTCTTT. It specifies CASSIAAALNTEAFF.

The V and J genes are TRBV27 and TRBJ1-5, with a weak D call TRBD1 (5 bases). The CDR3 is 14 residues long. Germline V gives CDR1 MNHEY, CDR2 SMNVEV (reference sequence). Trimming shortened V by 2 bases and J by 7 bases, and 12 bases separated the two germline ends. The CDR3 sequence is CASSLGPRVQPQHF. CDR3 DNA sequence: TGTGCCAGCAGTTTAGGGCCCAGGGTCCAGCCCCAGCATTTT.

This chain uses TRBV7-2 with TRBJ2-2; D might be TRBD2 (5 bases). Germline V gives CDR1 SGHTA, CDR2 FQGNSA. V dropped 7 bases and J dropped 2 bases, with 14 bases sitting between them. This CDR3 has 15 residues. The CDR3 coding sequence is TGTGCCAGCACCCTAGGCCGGGAAAACACCGGGGAGCTGTTTTTT. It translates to CASTLGRENTGELFF.

CDR3 residues: CASIPPRASTEAFF. DNA for the CDR3: TGTGCCAGCATTCCCCCTCGAGCGTCCACTGAAGCTTTCTTT. This sequence joins TRBV6-5 and TRBJ1-1; D is undetermined. The CDR3 contains 14 residues. CDR1 is MNHEY, CDR2 SVGAGI, per germline. The V and J ends lost 7 bases and 4 bases respectively, with 16 bases between them.

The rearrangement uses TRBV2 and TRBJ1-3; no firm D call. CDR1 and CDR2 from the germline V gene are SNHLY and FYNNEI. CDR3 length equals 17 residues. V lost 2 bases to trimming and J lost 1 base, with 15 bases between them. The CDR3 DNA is TGTGCCAGCAGTGAATGGGGAGGAACCCAATCTGGAAACACCATATATTTT. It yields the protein CASSEWGGTQSGNTIYF.

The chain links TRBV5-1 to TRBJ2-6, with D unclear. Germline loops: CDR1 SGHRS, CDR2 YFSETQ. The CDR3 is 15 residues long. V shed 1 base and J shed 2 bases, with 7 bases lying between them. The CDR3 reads CASSLSVAGANVLTF. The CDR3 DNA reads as TGCGCCAGCAGCTTGTCAGTGGCTGGGGCCAACGTCCTGACTTTC.

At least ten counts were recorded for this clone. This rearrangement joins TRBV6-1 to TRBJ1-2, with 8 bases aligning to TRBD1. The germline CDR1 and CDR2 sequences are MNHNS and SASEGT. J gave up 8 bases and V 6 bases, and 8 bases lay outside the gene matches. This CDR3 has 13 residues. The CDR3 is CASSDNRGGGYTF. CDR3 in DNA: TGTGCCAGCAGCGACAACAGGGGGGGAGGCTACACCTTC.

The CDR3 DNA reads TGTGCCAGCAGCGTCGACACCTATGGCTACACCTTC. As protein: CASSVDTYGYTF. The V gene is TRBV7-2, the J gene TRBJ1-2; D is uncertain. V lost 5 bases and J lost 4, with 8 bases in between. This CDR3 region has 12 residues. Germline-derived CDR1 and CDR2 are SGHTA and FQGNSA.